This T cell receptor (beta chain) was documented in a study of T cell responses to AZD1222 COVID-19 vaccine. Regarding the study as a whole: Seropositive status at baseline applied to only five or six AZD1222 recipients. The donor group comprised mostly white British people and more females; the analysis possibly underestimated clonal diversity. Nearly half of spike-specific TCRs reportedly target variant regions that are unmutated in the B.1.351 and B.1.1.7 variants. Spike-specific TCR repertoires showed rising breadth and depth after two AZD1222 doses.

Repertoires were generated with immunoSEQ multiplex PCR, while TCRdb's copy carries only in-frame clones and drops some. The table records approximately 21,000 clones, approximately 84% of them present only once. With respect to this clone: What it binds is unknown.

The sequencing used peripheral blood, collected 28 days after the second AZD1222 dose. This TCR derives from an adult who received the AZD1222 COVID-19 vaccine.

CDR3 region: CATQNEQASNEKLFF. The CDR3 DNA sequence: TGTGCCACGCAAAACGAACAGGCATCTAATGAAAAACTGTTTTTT. The gene calls are TRBV19 and TRBJ1-4; D perhaps matches TRBD1 (5 bases). Germline V gives CDR1 LNHDA, CDR2 SQIVND (reference sequence). This CDR3 has 15 residues. V was clipped by 10 bases and J by 3 bases, with 18 bases between them.